Listed here is a single T cell receptor beta chain. The target of this receptor is not known. No clone much larger than this one lies a single base away; base qualities are absent. This sample also contains other DNA sequences that code for the same CDR3. The sample comes from a study of shared clonotypes between healthy human individuals (dated by TCRdb to the early 2020s). Broadly, across the study: A few men and a couple of women, aged 18 to 49 years, made up the cohort. Per donor, leukapheresis produced somewhere between about 0.85 and 8.9 billion PBMCs. Per donor, three plates each were used for CD4 naive and CD4 memory, two for CD8 naive, and one for CD8 memory. To estimate repertoire size and how much clonotype sharing occurs between individuals, the study deeply sequenced the blood TCR repertoires of about 5 healthy adults. To increase sequencing depth and limit assay-specific biases, different laboratories used diverse techniques to prepare libraries and sequence TCR repertoires. Study-wide findings and limitations: Sampling was restricted to blood, and TCR repertoires in tissues likely differ from the TCR repertoires found in blood. The small number of donors limited the genetic and exposure-history diversity represented. Sharing across four donors was observed for approximately 5% of naive CD4, about 4% of naive CD8, about 2.3% of memory CD4, and about 0.38% of memory CD8 clonotypes. Clonotypes shared by all four sorted-subset donors showed higher generation probabilities than non-shared clonotypes. Naive subsets generally had larger estimated clonotype richness than memory subsets. Rarefaction of sorted-subset datasets indicated incomplete sequencing despite the large sequencing depth. Based on pairwise subsampling, the degree of clonotype sharing among donors was expected to be affected by sequencing depth.

Donors were healthy HIV-negative adults with no recently reported acute infections or vaccinations. Every donor was a Caucasian adult residing in Nashville, Tennessee, USA. CD4+ T cells were enriched through magnetic negative selection, after which naive cells were positively selected on CD45RA and the remaining negative fraction served as the memory subset. After blood collection by leukapheresis, PBMCs were isolated using Ficoll-Histopaque density gradient centrifugation and then cryopreserved in the vapor phase of liquid nitrogen. Analytical flow cytometry was used to check the purity and quantity of each magnetically sorted T cell population. Each sorted fraction had its genomic DNA isolated and then quantified by UV absorbance on a Nanodrop 2000c. Using the deep immunoSEQ assay, multiplex PCR amplified TCR CDR3 regions from genomic DNA. Genomic DNA extracted from each cell subset was distributed evenly over all wells of several immunoSEQ 96-well plates, and each plate served as one replicate. For sorted subsets, each replicate PCR was loaded with 200 ng genomic DNA, equivalent to approximately 27,000 T cell genomes. The purified libraries were quantified using a Qubit 3.0 fluorometer, sized with a Bioanalyzer 2100, and then quantified again using the KAPA Library Quantification kit. Every immunoSEQ 96-well plate was sequenced on a separate single-read 150-cycle Illumina NextSeq 550 flow cell. In the paper's pipeline: Because only junctional sequences without quality scores were contained in the immunoSEQ output, filtering matching that applied to full-length reads could not be performed. To assign V/J genes and CDR3, sequences were annotated using PyIR, a Python wrapper for IgBLAST v1.9, with IMGT germline references. Reads with weak V/J assignments (E-value above 1e-6), missing CDR3, stop codons, out-of-frame junctions, or ambiguous translated residues were removed. V3J clonotypes were defined as sequences sharing an identical inferred V gene, J gene, and CDR3 amino acid sequence. The percentage overlap between two repertoires was calculated by dividing the number of shared unique clonotypes by the size of the smaller repertoire. Three approaches were used to assess repertoire richness: RTK rarefaction, the Chao1 estimator, and Recon v2.1 estimates of unobserved clonotypes. For all TCRbeta clonotypes obtained by the gDNA method from a handful of donors, generation probabilities were computed with OLGA. In its TCRdb copy, this immuneACCESS table keeps in-frame sequences only and misses some clones. Where compared with another copy, unresolved V genes explain less than half of these, and the others have no known cause. V, J and clone size are those of that table, while D and trimming were read from the DNA. For this sample the table gives a few million clones, of which under 95% were detected only once. Approximately 0.41% of the sample goes to the ten largest clones.

The sequence came from a man between 18 and 35 years old in good health. Some clones in this sample may be carry-over from other donors' samples. What was sequenced was naive CD4+ T cells from PBMCs. Taken with the paper, the label for cell subset or site translates to: CD45RA+ positively selected.

Read as DNA, the sequence is TGCGCCAGCAGCTTCCTAGCGGGAGGGCCTTCCGGGGAGCTGTTTTTT. Translated, it gives CASSFLAGGPSGELFF. The rearrangement combines TRBV5-1 with TRBJ2-2, and 12 junction bases match TRBD2. Trimming leaves V shorter by 2 bases and J shorter by 6 bases, with the junction holding 5 bases beyond the gene matches. From the germline V gene, CDR1 is SGHRS and CDR2 is YFSETQ. Its CDR3 holds 16 amino acids, cysteine through phenylalanine. The retained sequence is limited to the CDR3, 48 bases, with the frame set at the first base. When the CDR3 is completed using the reference TRBV5-1 and TRBJ2-2 genes on either side, the full variable domain is KAGVTQTPRYLIKTRGQQVTLSCSPISGHRSVSWYQQTPGQGLQFLFEYFSETQRNKGNFPGRFSGRQFSNSRSEMNVSTLELGDSALYLCASSFLAGGPSGELFFGEGSRLTVL.